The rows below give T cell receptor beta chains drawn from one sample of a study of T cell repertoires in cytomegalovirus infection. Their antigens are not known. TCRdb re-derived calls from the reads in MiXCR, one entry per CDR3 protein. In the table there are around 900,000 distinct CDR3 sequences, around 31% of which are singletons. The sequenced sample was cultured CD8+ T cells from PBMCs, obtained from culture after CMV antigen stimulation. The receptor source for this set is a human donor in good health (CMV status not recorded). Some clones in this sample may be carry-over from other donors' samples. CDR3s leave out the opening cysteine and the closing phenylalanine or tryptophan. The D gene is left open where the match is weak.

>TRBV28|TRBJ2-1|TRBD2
ASSQISGGADNEQF
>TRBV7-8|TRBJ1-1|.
ASSSAGASGNTEAF
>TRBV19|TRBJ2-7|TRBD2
ATSFSGDSYEQY
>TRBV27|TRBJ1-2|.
ASSLRGTAYGYT
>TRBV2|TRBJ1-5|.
ASRARGQVTYNQPQH
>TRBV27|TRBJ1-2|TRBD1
PSQPGQGIDGYT
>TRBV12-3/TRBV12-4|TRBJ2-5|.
ASDQGSGETQY
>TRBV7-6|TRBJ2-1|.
ASSPKHNEQF
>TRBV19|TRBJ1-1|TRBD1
ASSAWGTGETEAF
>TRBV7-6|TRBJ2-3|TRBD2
ASIGLAGGTTDTQY
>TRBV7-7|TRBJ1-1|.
ASSPLLTGGATEAF
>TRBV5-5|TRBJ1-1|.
ASSLFRGPYPEAF
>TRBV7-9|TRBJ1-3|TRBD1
ASSARTGSSGNTIY
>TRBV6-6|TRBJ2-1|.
ASSSSEREQF
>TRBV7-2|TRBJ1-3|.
ASSFKHFSQGGSGNTIY
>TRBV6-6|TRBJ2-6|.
ASSSDVPGANVLT
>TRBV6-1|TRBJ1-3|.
ASSEWGSGTTIY
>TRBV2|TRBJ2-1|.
ASSEVGRAPYNEQF
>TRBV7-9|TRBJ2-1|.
ASSLQQSPEQF
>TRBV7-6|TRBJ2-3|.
ASSLEVAIVGLGTDTQY
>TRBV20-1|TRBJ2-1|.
SAQSLLLQNEQF
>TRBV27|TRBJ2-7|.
ASSSGTLYEQY
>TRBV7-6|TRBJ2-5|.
ASSLSNPGQSKPPYQETQY
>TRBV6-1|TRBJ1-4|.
ASSESRLGGRSEKLF
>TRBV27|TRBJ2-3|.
ASSLRSVSTDTQY
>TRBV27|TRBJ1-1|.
ASHQPEAF
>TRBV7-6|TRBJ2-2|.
ASSLEGGRGGTGELF
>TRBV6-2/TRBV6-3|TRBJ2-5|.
ASSYTRAQETQY
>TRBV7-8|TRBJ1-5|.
ASSAAGREGNQPQH
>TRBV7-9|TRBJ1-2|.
ASSLFEYGYT
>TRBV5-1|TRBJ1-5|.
ASSLSEAEPQH
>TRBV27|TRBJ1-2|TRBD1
ASSLSPGQGAWYGYT
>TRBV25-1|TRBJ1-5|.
ASSESRVFGNQPQH
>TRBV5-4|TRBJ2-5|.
ASSLDGRWEETQY
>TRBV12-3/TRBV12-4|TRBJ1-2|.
ASSSPTRANYGYT
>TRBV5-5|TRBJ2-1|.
ASSLRRDFYNEQF
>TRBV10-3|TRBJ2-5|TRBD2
AISPREGRETQY
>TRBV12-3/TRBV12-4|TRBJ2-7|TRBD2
ASSVASGYEQY
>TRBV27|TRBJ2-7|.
ASRGAIDEQY
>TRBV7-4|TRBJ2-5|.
ASSNPQGKKETQY
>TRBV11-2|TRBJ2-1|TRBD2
ANSLWTSGGRDNEQF
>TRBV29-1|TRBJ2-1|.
SVAGGGSYNEQF
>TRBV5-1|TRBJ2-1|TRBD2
ASSPLGASGHSSYNEQF
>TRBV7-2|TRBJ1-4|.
ASSLRGDAYEKLF
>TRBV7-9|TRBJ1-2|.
ASSLARAEGYT
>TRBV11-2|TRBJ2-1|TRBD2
ASSLALPTSGGPFGEQF
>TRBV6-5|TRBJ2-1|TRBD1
VSSYGTGAINEQF
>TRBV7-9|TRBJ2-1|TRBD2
ASSPRTSGGHEQF
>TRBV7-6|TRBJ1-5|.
ASSLVGRRGDPNQAQH
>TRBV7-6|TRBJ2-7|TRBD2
ASSSTSGAPYEQY
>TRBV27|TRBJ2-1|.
ASSLGAPMNEQF
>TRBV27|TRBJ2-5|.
ASSFTGAGETQY
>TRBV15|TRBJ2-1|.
ATSRPGQHNEQF
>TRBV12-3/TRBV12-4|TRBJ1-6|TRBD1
ASSFGTGGYNSPLH
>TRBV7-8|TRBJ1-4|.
ASSLASGGEKLF
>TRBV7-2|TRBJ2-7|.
ASSLKGVPPFRYEQY
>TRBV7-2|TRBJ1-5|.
ASSLGGVYQPQH
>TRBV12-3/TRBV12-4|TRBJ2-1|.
ASSPWGGDNNEQF
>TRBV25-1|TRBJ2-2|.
ASSESPDGGGTGELF
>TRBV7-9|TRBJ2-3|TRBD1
ASSTTRGTGFDTDTQY